Listed here is a single T cell receptor beta chain. Its antigen is not known. A much larger clone lies one base from this, so it may be a read error. Germline V CDR1 and CDR2: DFQATT, SNEGSKA (reference sequence). The CDR3 extends over 14 amino acids. TCR beta CDR3 regions were amplified from RNA transcripts. The HTBI primer set served for first-round RT-PCR of the TCR CDR3. One entry per CDR3 protein results from TCRdb running MiXCR on the multiplex PCR reads. The table has some 460,000 distinct CDR3 sequences, around 16% seen once. The data originate from a study of T cells in Graves' hyperthyroidism and ophthalmopathy. Study at large: Peripheral blood collection took place at initial diagnosis, before any treatment.

Study-wide results and limits: Stable hyperthyroidism was told apart from ophthalmopathy by a model built on 13 V-J features.

The patients, who ranged from 18 to 65 in age, presented with newly diagnosed hyperthyroidism lasting under 2 months. Lactation, pregnancy, other autoimmune disease or uncontrolled infection led to exclusion of patients. This chain uses TRBV20-1 with TRBJ2-5, with 8 nucleotides matching TRBD2. This receptor was identified in a woman aged 18-29 years with Graves' hyperthyroidism. Sequencing was performed on blood. In DNA form, the CDR3 reads TGCAGTCCTAGAGGAGACGGGGGGGAAGAGACCCAGTACTTC. Its translation is CSPRGDGGEETQYF.